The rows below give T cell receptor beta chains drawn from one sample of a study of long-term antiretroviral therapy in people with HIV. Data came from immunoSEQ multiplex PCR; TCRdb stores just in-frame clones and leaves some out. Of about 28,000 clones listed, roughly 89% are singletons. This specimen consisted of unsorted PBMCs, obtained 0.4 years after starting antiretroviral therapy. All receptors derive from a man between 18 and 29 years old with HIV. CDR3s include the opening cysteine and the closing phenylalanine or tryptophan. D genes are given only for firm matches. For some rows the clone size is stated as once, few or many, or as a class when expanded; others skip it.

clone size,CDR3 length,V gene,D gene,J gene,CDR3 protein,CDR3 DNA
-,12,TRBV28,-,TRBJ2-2,CASSSLTGELFF,TGTGCCAGCAGTTCACTCACCGGGGAGCTGTTTTTT
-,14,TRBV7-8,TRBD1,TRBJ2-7,CASSSTGGTDEQYF,TGTGCCAGCAGCTCGACAGGGGGAACAGACGAGCAGTACTTC
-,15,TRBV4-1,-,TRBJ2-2,CASSPRSGNTGELFF,TGCGCCAGCAGCCCCCGATCCGGGAACACCGGGGAGCTGTTTTTT
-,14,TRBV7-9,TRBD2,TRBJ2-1,CASSLPGGLNEQFF,TGTGCCAGCAGCTTGCCGGGAGGTCTCAATGAGCAGTTCTTC
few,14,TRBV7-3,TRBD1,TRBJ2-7,CASSSGTGSYEQYF,TGTGCCAGCAGCTCCGGGACAGGCTCCTACGAGCAGTACTTC
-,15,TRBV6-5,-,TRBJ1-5,CASSLRQDSNQPQHF,TGTGCCAGCAGTCTCCGACAGGATAGCAATCAGCCCCAGCATTTT
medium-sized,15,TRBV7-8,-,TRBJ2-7,CASSFGGVVGYEQYF,TGTGCCAGCAGCTTTGGGGGTGTGGTGGGGTACGAGCAGTACTTC
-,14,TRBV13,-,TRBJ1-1,CASSMTGLNTEAFF,TGTGCCAGCAGCATGACGGGACTGAACACTGAAGCTTTCTTT
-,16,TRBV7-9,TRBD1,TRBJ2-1,CASSIPTGLYDNEQFF,TGTGCCAGCAGCATCCCGACAGGGCTTTACGACAATGAGCAGTTCTTC
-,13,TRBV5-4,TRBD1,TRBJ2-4,CASSLTGGDIQYF,TGTGCCAGCAGCTTAACAGGGGGAGACATTCAGTACTTC
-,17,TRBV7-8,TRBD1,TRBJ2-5,CASSLEPRQGGGETQYF,TGTGCCAGCAGCTTAGAACCGAGACAGGGGGGTGGAGAGACCCAGTACTTC
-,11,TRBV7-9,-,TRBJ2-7,CASSLSYEQYF,TGTGCCAGCAGCTTGAGCTACGAGCAGTACTTC
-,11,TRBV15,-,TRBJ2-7,CATSNTYEQYF,TGTGCCACCAGCAACACGTACGAGCAGTACTTC
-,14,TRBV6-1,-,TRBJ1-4,CASSVAGTNEKLFF,TGTGCCAGCAGTGTTGCAGGGACTAATGAAAAACTGTTTTTT
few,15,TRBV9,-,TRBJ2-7,CASSVEAASSYEQYF,TGTGCCAGCAGCGTAGAGGCAGCGAGCTCCTACGAGCAGTACTTC
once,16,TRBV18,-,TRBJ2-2,CASSPLSTSNTGELFF,TGTGCCAGCTCACCACTTTCAACTAGTAACACCGGGGAGCTGTTTTTT
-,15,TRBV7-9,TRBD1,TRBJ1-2,CASSFDRGVNYGYTF,TGTGCCAGCAGCTTCGACAGGGGGGTAAACTATGGCTACACCTTC
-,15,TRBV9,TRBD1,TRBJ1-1,CASSSGQGSATEAFF,TGTGCCAGCAGCAGCGGACAGGGGTCGGCCACTGAAGCTTTCTTT
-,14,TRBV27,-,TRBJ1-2,CASSFRGMVLSYTF,TGTGCCAGCAGTTTTCGAGGGATGGTATTAAGCTACACCTTC
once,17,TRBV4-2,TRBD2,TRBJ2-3,CASSPWTSGGAADTQYF,TGTGCCAGCAGCCCATGGACTAGCGGGGGGGCCGCAGATACGCAGTATTTT
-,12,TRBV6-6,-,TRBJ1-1,CASSAPNTEAFF,TGTGCCAGCAGCGCGCCGAACACTGAAGCTTTCTTT
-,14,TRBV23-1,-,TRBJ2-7,CASSQSSTPYEQYF,TGCGCCAGCAGTCAATCTAGTACCCCCTACGAGCAGTACTTC
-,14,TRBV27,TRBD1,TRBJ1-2,CASRGTGGRGGYTF,TGTGCCAGCAGGGGTACAGGGGGACGGGGTGGCTACACCTTC
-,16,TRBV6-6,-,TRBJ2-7,CASSIPGEGAPYEQYF,TGTGCCAGCAGCATTCCCGGGGAAGGGGCGCCTTACGAGCAGTACTTC
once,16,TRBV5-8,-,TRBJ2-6,CASTERGAAGANVLTF,TGTGCCAGCACCGAAAGGGGGGCGGCTGGGGCCAACGTCCTGACTTTC
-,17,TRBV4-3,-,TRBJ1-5,CASSPRMSPYSNQPQHF,TGCGCCAGCAGCCCCCGGATGTCCCCTTATAGCAATCAGCCCCAGCATTTT
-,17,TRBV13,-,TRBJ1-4,CASSTYGRGAANEKLFF,TGTGCCAGCAGCACCTATGGTCGGGGGGCCGCAAATGAAAAACTGTTTTTT
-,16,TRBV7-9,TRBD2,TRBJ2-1,CASSDPLAGGRDEQFF,TGTGCCAGCAGCGATCCTCTTGCGGGAGGCCGGGATGAGCAGTTCTTC
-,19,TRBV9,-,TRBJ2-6,CASSVAQAFLLSGANVLTF,TGTGCCAGCAGCGTAGCGCAGGCTTTCCTCCTTTCTGGGGCCAACGTCCTGACTTTC
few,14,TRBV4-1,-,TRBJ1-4,CASSERVNDEKLFF,TGCGCCAGCAGCGAGAGGGTGAATGATGAAAAACTGTTTTTT
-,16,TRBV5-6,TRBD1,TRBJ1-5,CASSLGGGQGNQPQHF,TGTGCCAGCAGCTTGGGCGGGGGACAGGGGAATCAGCCCCAGCATTTT
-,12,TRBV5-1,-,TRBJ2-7,CASSPSSYEQYF,TGCGCCAGCAGCCCGAGCTCCTACGAGCAGTACTTC
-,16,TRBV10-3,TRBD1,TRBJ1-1,CAIRGQSWDMNTEAFF,TGTGCCATCAGGGGACAGTCATGGGACATGAACACTGAAGCTTTCTTT
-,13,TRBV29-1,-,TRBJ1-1,CSVDGGIIAEAFF,TGCAGCGTCGACGGAGGGATCATCGCTGAAGCTTTCTTT
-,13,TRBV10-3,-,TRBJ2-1,CAISSFSADEQFF,TGTGCCATCAGTTCATTCTCGGCGGATGAGCAGTTCTTC
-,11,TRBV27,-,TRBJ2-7,CASSWEHEQYF,TGTGCCAGCAGTTGGGAACACGAGCAGTACTTC
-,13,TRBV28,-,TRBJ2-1,CASSFPGADEQFF,TGTGCCAGCAGTTTCCCAGGGGCCGATGAGCAGTTCTTC
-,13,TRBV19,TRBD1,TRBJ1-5,CASSMAPGGAQHF,TGTGCCAGTAGTATGGCCCCAGGGGGGGCCCAGCATTTT
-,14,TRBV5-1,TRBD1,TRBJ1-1,CASSLGQGMAEAFF,TGCGCCAGCAGCTTGGGACAGGGTATGGCTGAAGCTTTCTTT
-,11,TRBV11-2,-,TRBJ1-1,CASSFGIEAFF,TGTGCCAGCAGCTTTGGGATAGAAGCTTTCTTT
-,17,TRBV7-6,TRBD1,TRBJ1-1,CASSPGGTGETNTEAFF,TGTGCCAGCAGCCCCGGCGGTACAGGGGAGACGAACACTGAAGCTTTCTTT
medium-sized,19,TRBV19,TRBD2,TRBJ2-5,CASSSHPGTSGRATETQYF,TGTGCCAGTAGTTCACACCCCGGGACTAGCGGGAGGGCCACGGAGACCCAGTACTTC
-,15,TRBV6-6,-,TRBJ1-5,CASSYSWSSNQPQHF,TGTGCCAGCAGTTACTCGTGGAGTAGCAATCAGCCCCAGCATTTT
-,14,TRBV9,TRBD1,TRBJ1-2,CASSVMTGMGGYTF,TGTGCCAGCAGCGTTATGACAGGGATGGGTGGCTACACCTTC
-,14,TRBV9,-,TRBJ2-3,CASSVVPGRDTQYF,TGTGCCAGCAGCGTAGTCCCAGGACGGGATACGCAGTATTTT
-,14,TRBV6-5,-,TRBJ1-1,CASSYGRLNTEAFF,TGTGCCAGCAGTTACGGCAGACTGAACACTGAAGCTTTCTTT
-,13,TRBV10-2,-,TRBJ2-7,CASSEGAAYEQYF,TGCGCCAGCAGTGAGGGGGCCGCCTACGAGCAGTACTTC
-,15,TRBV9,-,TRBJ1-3,CASSVDGRSGNTIYF,TGTGCCAGCAGCGTAGACGGGCGCTCTGGAAACACCATATATTTT
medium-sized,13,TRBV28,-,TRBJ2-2,CASSSIGDGELFF,TGTGCCAGCAGTTCTATAGGGGACGGGGAGCTGTTTTTT
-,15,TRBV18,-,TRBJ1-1,CASSPQGAGNTEAFF,TGTGCCAGCTCACCTCAGGGAGCCGGGAACACTGAAGCTTTCTTT
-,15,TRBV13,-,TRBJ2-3,CASSSPSGGTDTQYF,TGTGCCAGCAGCTCACCGAGCGGTGGCACAGATACGCAGTATTTT